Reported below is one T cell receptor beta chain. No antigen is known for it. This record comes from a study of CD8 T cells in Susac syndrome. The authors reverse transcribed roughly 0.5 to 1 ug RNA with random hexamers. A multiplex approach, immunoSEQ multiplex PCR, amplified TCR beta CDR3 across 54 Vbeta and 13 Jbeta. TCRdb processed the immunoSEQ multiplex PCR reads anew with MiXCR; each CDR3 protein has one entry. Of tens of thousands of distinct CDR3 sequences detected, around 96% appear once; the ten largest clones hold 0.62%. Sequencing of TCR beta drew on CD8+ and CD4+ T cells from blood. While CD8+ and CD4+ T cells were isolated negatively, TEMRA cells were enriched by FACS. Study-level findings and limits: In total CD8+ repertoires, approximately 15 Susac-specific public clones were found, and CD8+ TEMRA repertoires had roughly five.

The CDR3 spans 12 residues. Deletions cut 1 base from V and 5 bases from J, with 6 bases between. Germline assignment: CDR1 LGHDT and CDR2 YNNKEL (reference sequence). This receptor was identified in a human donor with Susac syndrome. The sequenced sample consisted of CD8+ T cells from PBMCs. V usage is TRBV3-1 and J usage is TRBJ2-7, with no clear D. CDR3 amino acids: CASSQAVHEQYF. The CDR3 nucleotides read TGTGCCAGCAGCCAAGCGGTCCACGAGCAGTACTTC.